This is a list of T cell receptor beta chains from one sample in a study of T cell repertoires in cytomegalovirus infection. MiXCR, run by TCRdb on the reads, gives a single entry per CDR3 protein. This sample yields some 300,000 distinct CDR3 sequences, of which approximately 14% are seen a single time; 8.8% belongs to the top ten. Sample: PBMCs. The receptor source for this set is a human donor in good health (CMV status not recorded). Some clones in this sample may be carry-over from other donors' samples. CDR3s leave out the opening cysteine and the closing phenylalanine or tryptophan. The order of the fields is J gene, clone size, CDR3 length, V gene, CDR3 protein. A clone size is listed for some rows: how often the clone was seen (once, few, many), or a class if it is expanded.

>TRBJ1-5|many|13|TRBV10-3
AIATGGGGGQPQH
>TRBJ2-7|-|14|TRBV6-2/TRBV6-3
ASSYKASGEWDEQY
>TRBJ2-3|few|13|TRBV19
ASSPPGGWMDTQY
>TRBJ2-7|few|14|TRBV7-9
ASSLSLGGIHYEQY
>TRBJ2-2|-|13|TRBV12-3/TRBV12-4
ASSFGSRDTGELF
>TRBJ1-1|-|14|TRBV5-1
ASSSWRPGAETEAF
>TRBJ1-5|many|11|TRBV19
ASSRNSNQPQH
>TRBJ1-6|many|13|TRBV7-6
ASSLERRGNSPLH
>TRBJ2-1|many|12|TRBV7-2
ASRIGGATNEQF
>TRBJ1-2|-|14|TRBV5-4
ASRLPGTEVLGGYT
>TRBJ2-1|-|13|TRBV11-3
ASSFGTGPRREQF
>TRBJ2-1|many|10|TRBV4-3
ASSRTSGEQF
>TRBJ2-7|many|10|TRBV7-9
ASSRASYEQY
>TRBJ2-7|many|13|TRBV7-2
ASSYRTGGTYEQY
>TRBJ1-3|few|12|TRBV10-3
AISGTDSGNTIY
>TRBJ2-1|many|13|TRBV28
ASSSELADYNEQF
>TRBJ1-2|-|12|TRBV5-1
ASSLGGAPDGYT
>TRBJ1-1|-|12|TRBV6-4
ASSDSSLGTEAF
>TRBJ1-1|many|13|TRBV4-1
ASSRTQDRVTEAF
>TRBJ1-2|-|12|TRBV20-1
SARDSGGGGGYT
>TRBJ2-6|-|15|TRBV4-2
ASSQALLPSGANVLT
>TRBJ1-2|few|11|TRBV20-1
SARGTESYGYT
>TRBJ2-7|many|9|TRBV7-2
ASSRGREQY
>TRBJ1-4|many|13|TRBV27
ASSLGSATNEKLF
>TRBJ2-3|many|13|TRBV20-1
SARVLRGLADTQY
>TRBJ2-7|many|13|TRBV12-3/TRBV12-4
ASRGTSGGQYEQY
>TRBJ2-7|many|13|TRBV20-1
SARRSRGLAYEQY
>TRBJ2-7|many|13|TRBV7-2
ASSLGLAADYEQY
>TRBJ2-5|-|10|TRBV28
ASFTSGATQY
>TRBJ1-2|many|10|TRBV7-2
ASSQTGPGYT
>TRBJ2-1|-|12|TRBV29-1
SVATSGTGNEQF
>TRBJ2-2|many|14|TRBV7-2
ASSLVAGGGTGELF
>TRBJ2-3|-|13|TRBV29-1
SVAELAGGTDTQY
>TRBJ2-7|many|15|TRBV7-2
ASSLAPGLAEAYEQY
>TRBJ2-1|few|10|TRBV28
ASSLIGNEQF
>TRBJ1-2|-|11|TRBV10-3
AIRPDYLDGYT
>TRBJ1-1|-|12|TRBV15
ATSRDLRDTEAF